This T cell receptor (beta chain) came from a study of T cells in Graves' hyperthyroidism and ophthalmopathy. V lost 3 bases and J lost 7, with 18 bases in between. Germline loops: CDR1 MDHEN, CDR2 SYDVKM. CDR3 length: 16 amino acids. Amplification of TCR beta CDR3 regions used RNA as the template. Primed by the HTBI set, a first-round RT-PCR was run on the TCR CDR3. From the multiplex PCR reads, TCRdb called clonotypes with MiXCR, one entry per CDR3 protein. The sample records over 200,000 distinct CDR3 sequences, more than 12% being singletons. Those patients with uncontrolled infection, other autoimmune disease, pregnancy or lactation were excluded. This clonotype was observed many times.

The receptor was derived from a woman aged 35 to 49 with Graves' hyperthyroidism that later progressed to Graves' ophthalmopathy. The chain has TRBV28 and TRBJ2-2; a weak D match, TRBD2 (6 bases). Input material: blood. CDR3: CASSFVGGAIVGELFF. Here the CDR3 DNA reads TGTGCCAGCAGTTTTGTGGGCGGGGCGATTGTCGGGGAGCTGTTTTTT.